The clone carrying this T cell receptor (beta chain) has just one count. What it binds is not known. The CDR3 covers 12 residues. Germline V CDR1 and CDR2: LNHDA, SQIVND (reference sequence). V shed 10 bases and J shed 5 bases, with 11 bases lying between them. This sample is part of a study of T cell responses to AZD1222 COVID-19 vaccine. Study-wide results and limits: The donor cohort was predominantly white British with a female majority, and clonal diversity may have been underestimated. Receipt of two AZD1222 doses was followed by a rise in Spike-specific TCR breadth and depth. Baseline seropositives among AZD1222 recipients totaled only five to seven.

Analysis merged second doses at about 4 or about 12 weeks. Assay used: immunoSEQ multiplex PCR; TCRdb lists only in-frame clones, some missing. This sample has more than 95,000 clones, with roughly 86% found just once. The sequence was collected from an adult who received the AZD1222 COVID-19 vaccine. The sequencing used peripheral blood, collected 28 days after the second AZD1222 dose. The rearrangement uses TRBV19 and TRBJ2-2; D unclear. The CDR3 spells CATCGNTGELFF. CDR3 in DNA: TGTGCCACCTGTGGGAATACCGGGGAGCTGTTTTTT.